This TCR beta chain was captured in a study of Graves' ophthalmopathy and Graves' hyperthyroidism. The sequenced template was RNA, covering the TCR beta CDR3 region. An initial RT-PCR round employing HTBI primers preceded a second-round multiplex PCR. TCRdb recomputed calls from the multiplex PCR reads with MiXCR, one row per CDR3 protein. This table has roughly 1.1 million distinct CDR3 sequences, less than 45% appearing once. V gave up 11 bases and J gave up 3 bases, with 14 bases separating them. Germline V gene sequence: CDR1 SNHLY, CDR2 FYNNEI. The CDR3 sequence is 12 residues long. Physicians reached a diagnosis by relying on clinical symptoms, serum thyroxine, TRAb, thyroid ultrasound and orbital computed tomography.

Sequenced material: peripheral blood or thyroid tissue (not recorded which). This receptor was taken from an adult man with Graves' hyperthyroidism. V and J are TRBV2 and TRBJ2-7; D call uncertain. In DNA form, the CDR3 reads TGTGCCGGCGAGACAAGAGGCTACGAGCAGTACTTC. It is translated as CAGETRGYEQYF.